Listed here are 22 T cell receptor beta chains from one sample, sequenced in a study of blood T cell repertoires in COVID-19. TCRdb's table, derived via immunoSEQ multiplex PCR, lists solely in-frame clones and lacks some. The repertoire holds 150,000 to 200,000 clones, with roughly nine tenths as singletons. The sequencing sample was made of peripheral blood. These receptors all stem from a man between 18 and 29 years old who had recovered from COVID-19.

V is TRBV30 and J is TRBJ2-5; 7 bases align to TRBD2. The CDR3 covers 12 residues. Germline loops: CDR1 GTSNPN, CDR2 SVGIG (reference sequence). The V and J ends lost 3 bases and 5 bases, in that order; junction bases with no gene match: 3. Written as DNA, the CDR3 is TGTGCCTGGAGGGGAGGGTGGGAGACCCAGTACTTC. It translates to CAWRGGWETQYF.

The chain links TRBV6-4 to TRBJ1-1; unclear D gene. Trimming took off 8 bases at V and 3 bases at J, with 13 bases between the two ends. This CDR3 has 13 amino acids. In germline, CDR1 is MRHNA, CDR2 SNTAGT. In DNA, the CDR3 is TGTGCCAGCCCAATTATCGGGGACACTGAAGCTTTCTTT. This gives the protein CASPIIGDTEAFF.

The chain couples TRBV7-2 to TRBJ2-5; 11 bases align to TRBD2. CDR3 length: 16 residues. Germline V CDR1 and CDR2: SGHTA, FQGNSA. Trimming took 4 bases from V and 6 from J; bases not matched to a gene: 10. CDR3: CASSSLAGAVRKTQYF. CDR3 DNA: TGTGCCAGCAGCTCACTAGCGGGGGCCGTGAGAAAGACCCAGTACTTC.

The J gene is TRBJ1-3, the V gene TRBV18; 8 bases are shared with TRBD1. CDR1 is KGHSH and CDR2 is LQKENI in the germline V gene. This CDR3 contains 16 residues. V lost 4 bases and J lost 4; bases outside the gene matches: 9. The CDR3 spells CASSQNPTGAGNTIYF. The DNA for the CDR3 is TGTGCCAGCTCACAAAACCCGACAGGGGCCGGAAACACCATATATTTT. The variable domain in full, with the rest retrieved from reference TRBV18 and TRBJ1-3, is NAGVMQNPRHLVRRRGQEARLRCSPMKGHSHVYWYRQLPEEGLKFMVYLQKENIIDESGMPKERFSAEFPKEGPSILRIQQVVRGDSAAYFCASSQNPTGAGNTIYFGEGSWLTVV.

The CDR3 DNA follows: TGTGCCAGCGGGGAGACCTCCTACAATGAGCAGTTCTTC. Protein: CASGETSYNEQFF. This sequence joins TRBV7-3 and TRBJ2-1, with a weak D call TRBD2 (5 bases). V shed 8 bases and J shed 0 bases, with 8 bases lying between them. Germline V gives CDR1 SGHTA, CDR2 FQGTGA. The CDR3 contains 13 residues.

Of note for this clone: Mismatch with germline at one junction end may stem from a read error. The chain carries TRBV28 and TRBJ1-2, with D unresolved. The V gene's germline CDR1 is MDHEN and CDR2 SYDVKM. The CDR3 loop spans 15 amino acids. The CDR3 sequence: CASTYSTAAKYGYTF. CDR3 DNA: TGTGCCAGCACCTACTCCACCGCGGCTAAGTATGGCTACACCTTC.

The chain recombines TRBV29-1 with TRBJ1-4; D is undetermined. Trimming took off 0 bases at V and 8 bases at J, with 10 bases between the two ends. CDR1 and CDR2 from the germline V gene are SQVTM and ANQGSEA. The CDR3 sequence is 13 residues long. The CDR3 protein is CSVEEAPGEKLFF. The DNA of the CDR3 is TGCAGCGTTGAAGAAGCCCCAGGCGAAAAACTGTTTTTT.

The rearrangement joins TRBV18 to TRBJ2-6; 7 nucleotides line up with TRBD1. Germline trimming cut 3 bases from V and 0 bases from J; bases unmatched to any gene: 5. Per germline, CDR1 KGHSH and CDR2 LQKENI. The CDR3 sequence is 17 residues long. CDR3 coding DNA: TGTGCCAGCTCACCCACAGGGGCCGCCTCTGGGGCCAACGTCCTGACTTTC. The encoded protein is CASSPTGAASGANVLTF.

CDR3 bases: TGCGCCAGCAGCCAAGATCTGAGAGGTACTGAAGCTTTCTTT. This sequence encodes CASSQDLRGTEAFF. This chain uses TRBV4-3 with TRBJ1-1; D remains ambiguous. Trimming removed 0 bases at V and 5 bases at J, with 10 bases between. The CDR3 spans 14 residues. Looked up from germline, CDR1 is LGHNA and CDR2 is YSLEER.

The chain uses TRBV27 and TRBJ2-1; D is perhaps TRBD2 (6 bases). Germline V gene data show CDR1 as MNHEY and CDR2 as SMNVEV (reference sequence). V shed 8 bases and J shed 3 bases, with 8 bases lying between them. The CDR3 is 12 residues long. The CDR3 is CASRGFYNEQFF. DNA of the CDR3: TGTGCCAGCCGGGGGTTCTACAATGAGCAGTTCTTC.

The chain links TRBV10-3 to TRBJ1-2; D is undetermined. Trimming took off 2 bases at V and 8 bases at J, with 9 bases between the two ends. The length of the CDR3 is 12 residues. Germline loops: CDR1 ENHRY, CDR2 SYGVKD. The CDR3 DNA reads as TGTGCCATCAGTGAGCAAGCGATCGGCTACACCTTC. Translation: CAISEQAIGYTF.

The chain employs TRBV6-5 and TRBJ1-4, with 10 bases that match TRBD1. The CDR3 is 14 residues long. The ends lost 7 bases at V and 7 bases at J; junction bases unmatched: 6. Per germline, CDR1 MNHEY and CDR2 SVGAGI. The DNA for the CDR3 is TGTGCCAGCACTACGACAGGGGGCAGTGAAAAACTGTTTTTT. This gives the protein CASTTTGGSEKLFF.

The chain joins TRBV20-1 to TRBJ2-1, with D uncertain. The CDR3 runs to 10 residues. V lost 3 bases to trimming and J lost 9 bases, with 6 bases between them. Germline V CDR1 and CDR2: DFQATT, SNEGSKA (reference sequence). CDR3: CSARASEQFF. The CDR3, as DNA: TGCAGTGCTAGGGCTAGTGAGCAGTTCTTC.

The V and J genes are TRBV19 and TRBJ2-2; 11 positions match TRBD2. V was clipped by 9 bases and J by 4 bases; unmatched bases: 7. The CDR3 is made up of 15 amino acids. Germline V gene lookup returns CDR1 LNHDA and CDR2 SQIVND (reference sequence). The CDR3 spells CASLAGGRGTGELFF. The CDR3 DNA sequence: TGTGCCAGCCTAGCGGGAGGCAGGGGCACCGGGGAGCTGTTTTTT.

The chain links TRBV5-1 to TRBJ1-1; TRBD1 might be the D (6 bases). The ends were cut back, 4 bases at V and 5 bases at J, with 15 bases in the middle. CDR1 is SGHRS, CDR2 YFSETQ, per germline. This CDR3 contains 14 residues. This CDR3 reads CASSPRGATTEAFF. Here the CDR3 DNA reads TGCGCCAGCAGCCCTCGGGGGGCTACGACTGAAGCTTTCTTT. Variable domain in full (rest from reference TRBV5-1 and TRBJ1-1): KAGVTQTPRYLIKTRGQQVTLSCSPISGHRSVSWYQQTPGQGLQFLFEYFSETQRNKGNFPGRFSGRQFSNSRSEMNVSTLELGDSALYLCASSPRGATTEAFFGQGTRLTVV.

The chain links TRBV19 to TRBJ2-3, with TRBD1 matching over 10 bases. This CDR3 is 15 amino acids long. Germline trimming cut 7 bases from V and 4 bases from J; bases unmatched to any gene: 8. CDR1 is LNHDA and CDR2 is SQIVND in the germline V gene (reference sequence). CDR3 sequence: CASIKRTGGSDTQYF. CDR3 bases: TGTGCCAGTATCAAGCGGACAGGGGGGTCAGATACGCAGTATTTT.

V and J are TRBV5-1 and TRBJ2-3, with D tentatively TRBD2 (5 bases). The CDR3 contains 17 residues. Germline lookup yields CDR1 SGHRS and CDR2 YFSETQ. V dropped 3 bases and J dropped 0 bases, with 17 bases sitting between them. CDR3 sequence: CASSSTSSGTSTDTQYF. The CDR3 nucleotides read TGCGCCAGCAGCTCAACTTCAAGCGGTACTAGCACAGATACGCAGTATTTT.

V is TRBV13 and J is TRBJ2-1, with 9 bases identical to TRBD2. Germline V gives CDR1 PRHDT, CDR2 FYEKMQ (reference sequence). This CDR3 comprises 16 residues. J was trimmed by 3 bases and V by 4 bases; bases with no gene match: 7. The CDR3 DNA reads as TGTGCCAGCAGCTCCGGTCCGACTAGCGGCTACAATGAGCAGTTCTTC. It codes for CASSSGPTSGYNEQFF. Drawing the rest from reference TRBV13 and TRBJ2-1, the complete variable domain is AAGVIQSPRHLIKEKRETATLKCYPIPRHDTVYWYQQGPGQDPQFLISFYEKMQSDKGSIPDRFSAQQFSDYHSELNMSSLELGDSALYFCASSSGPTSGYNEQFFGPGTRLTVL.

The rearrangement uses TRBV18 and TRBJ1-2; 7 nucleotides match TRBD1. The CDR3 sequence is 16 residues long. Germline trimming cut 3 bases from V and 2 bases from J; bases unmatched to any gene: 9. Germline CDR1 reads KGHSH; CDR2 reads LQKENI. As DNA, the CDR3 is TGTGCCAGCTCACCTAATCCCCGGGACAGCAACTATGGCTACACCTTC. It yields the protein CASSPNPRDSNYGYTF.

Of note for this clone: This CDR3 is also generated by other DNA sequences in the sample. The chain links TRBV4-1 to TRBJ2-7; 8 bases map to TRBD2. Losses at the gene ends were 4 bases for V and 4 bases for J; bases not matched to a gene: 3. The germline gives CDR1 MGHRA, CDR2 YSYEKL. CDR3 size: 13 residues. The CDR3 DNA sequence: TGCGCCAGCAGCCCGGGACTAGTTTACGAGCAGTACTTC. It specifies CASSPGLVYEQYF.

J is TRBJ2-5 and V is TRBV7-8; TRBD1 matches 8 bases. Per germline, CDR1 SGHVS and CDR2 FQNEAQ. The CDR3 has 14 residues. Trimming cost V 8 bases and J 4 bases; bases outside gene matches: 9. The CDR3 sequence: CASGQGRQRETQYF. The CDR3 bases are TGTGCCAGCGGACAGGGTAGGCAGCGAGAGACCCAGTACTTC.

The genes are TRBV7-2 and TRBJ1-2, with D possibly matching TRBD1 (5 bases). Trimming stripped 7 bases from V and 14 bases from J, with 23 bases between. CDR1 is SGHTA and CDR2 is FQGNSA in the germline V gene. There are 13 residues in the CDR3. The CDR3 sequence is CASTTMGGSLTTF. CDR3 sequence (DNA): TGTGCCAGCACCACTATGGGGGGGTCACTAACTACCTTC.